This is a list of T cell receptor beta chains from one sample in a study of T cell responses to AZD1222 COVID-19 vaccine. The method was immunoSEQ multiplex PCR; TCRdb's version includes in-frame clones alone and lacks a portion of them. The table shows about 140,000 clones, with approximately 90% occurring only once. The sample was peripheral blood, taken on day 0 of AZD1222 vaccination. Receptor source: an adult in good health. Both conserved end residues are part of each CDR3. The order of the fields is J gene, D gene, clone size, CDR3 length, V gene, CDR3 DNA, CDR3 protein. D genes are given only for firm matches. Expanded clones are given a class, and other clones once, few, many or no size at all.

TRBJ1-4 . . 14 TRBV27 TGTGCCAGCAGGGGGGTGGGCACTAATGAAAAACTGTTTTTT CASRGVGTNEKLFF
TRBJ2-6 . . 18 TRBV5-4 TGTGCCAGCAGCTTAGGGTCTGGCCGTAGGACTGGGGCCAACGTCCTGACTTTC CASSLGSGRRTGANVLTF
TRBJ2-2 . once 15 TRBV7-3 TGTGCCAGCAGCCCCCAGGGAAACAGAGCCGGGGAGCTGTTTTTT CASSPQGNRAGELFF
TRBJ2-6 . . 17 TRBV27 TGTGCCAGCAGCTCGGGACGGATTGCCTCTGGGGCCAACGTCCTGACTTTC CASSSGRIASGANVLTF
TRBJ1-1 . . 15 TRBV18 TGTGCCAGCTCACCACGTCCGGATATGAACACTGAAGCTTTCTTT CASSPRPDMNTEAFF
TRBJ2-2 . once 14 TRBV10-1 TGCGCCAGCAGTGATTTAGCCAACACCGGGGAGCTGTTTTTT CASSDLANTGELFF
TRBJ1-1 . . 16 TRBV30 TGTGCCTGGAGTCGCCCAGATCAGGGAGGGGACACTGAAGCTTTCTTT CAWSRPDQGGDTEAFF
TRBJ1-2 TRBD1 . 14 TRBV28 TGTGCCAGCAGAACGGACAGGGGCGACTATGGCTACACCTTC CASRTDRGDYGYTF
TRBJ1-5 . . 16 TRBV19 TGTGCCAGTAGCCCTTTGGGGATGCAGGGTCACCAGCCCCAGCATTTT CASSPLGMQGHQPQHF
TRBJ2-3 . . 13 TRBV18 TGTGCCAGCTCACCAGGACAGACAGATACGCAGTATTTT CASSPGQTDTQYF
TRBJ2-7 TRBD2 . 17 TRBV28 TGTGCCAGCAGCCAATTGGGGCCTAGCGGGATGATCTACGAGCAGTACTTC CASSQLGPSGMIYEQYF
TRBJ2-7 TRBD2 . 17 TRBV7-6 TGTGCCAGCAGCTTAGATCATGGACTAGCGGGAGACTACGAGCAGTACTTC CASSLDHGLAGDYEQYF
TRBJ1-5 . . 16 TRBV28 TGTGCCAGTCATGGGACTAACAGGGTTAGCAATCAGCCCCAGCATTTT CASHGTNRVSNQPQHF
TRBJ2-4 TRBD2 few 17 TRBV4-2 TGTGCCAGCAGCCAAGAGGAGCGGGGGGGCCTCGGAAACATTCAGTACTTC CASSQEERGGLGNIQYF